This T cell receptor beta chain was sequenced during a study of molecular identifiers for immune sequencing clone quantification. The authors built bulk TCR libraries by previously described methods with listed TCR primers. MiXCR, run by TCRdb on the PCR reads, gives a single entry per CDR3 protein. The table shows hundreds of thousands of distinct CDR3 sequences, with approximately 24% occurring only once. Sorted cell numbers of about 19,000 to 1,000,000, with 10%, 30% or 50% RNA, served as input for naive CD8 libraries. CDR3 length equals 18 residues. CDR1 LGHNA and CDR2 YNFKEQ come from the germline V gene. Broader study findings: Over 99% of CMV-specific effector molecules, but under 1% of naive ones, were in clones above 20 copies.

Concerning this clonotype itself: What it recognizes is unknown. Compared with germline, one end of the junction differs, possibly owing to a read error.

The origin of this receptor is a human donor in good health. Some libraries in this study had Jurkat cell RNA spiked in. V usage is TRBV4-2 and J usage is TRBJ2-2; D is perhaps TRBD2 (6 bases). Source material: naive CD8+ T cells from blood, with Jurkat cell RNA spiked in. Subset meaning: FACS-sorted CD8+CD4-CCR7+CD45RA+ naive T cells. The CDR3 loop reads CASSQQTPGLANTGELFF. In DNA form, the CDR3 reads TGTGCCAGCAGCCAACAAACTCCGGGACTCGCGAACACCGGCGAGCTGTTTTTT.